The 26 T cell receptor beta chains in this list originate from one sample, sequenced in a study of identical twins. MiXCR, run by TCRdb on the 5' RACE reads, gives a single entry per CDR3 protein. Of 280,000 or so distinct CDR3 sequences listed, about 8.3% are singletons. These data are also associated with another study on yellow fever vaccine responses in identical twins.

The sample consisted of memory (CD45RO+) T cells sorted from blood. Receptor source: a woman aged 18-29 years in good health.

V is TRBV10-3 and J is TRBJ2-1; TRBD1 might be the D (5 bases). V gave up 0 bases and J gave up 0 bases, with 12 bases separating them. The CDR3 contains 17 residues. CDR1 is ENHRY, CDR2 SYGVKD, per germline. This CDR3 reads CAISESGLPSSYNEQFF. CDR3 bases: TGTGCCATCAGTGAGTCGGGGCTCCCGAGCTCCTACAATGAGCAGTTCTTC.

This chain links TRBV3-1 with TRBJ1-2; D gene ambiguous. Trimming shortened V by 6 bases and J by 2 bases, and 16 bases separated the two germline ends. The germline V gene encodes CDR1 LGHDT and CDR2 YNNKEL (reference sequence). CDR3 length: 15 amino acids. CDR3 bases: TGTGCCAGCAGGGGATTTTCCGGGATAAACTATGGCTACACCTTC. As protein: CASRGFSGINYGYTF.

This clonotype has more than one count but fewer than ten. The chain links TRBV11-2 to TRBJ2-7, with D unclear. The CDR3 has 13 residues. The germline V gene has CDR1 SGHAT and CDR2 FQNNGV. V gave up 5 bases and J gave up 0 bases, with 8 bases separating them. Here the CDR3 reads CASSRPPSYEQYF. CDR3 DNA sequence: TGTGCCAGCAGCCGCCCCCCCTCCTACGAGCAGTACTTC.

This CDR3 is CASSQTRATNEKLFF. DNA of the CDR3: TGTGCCAGCAGTCAGACACGGGCAACTAATGAAAAACTGTTTTTT. This chain connects TRBV12-3 or TRBV12-4 to TRBJ1-4; no firm D call. The V end was cut by 5 bases, the J end by 0 bases, with 10 bases between. The length of the CDR3 is 15 residues.

In its sample, this clonotype was seen many times. The chain employs TRBV4-1 and TRBJ2-7, with 9 bases matching TRBD2. V lost 3 bases to trimming and J lost 1 base; unmatched junction nucleotides: 7. Germline CDR1 and CDR2: MGHRA and YSYEKL. This CDR3 comprises 16 residues. The DNA for the CDR3 is TGCGCCAGCAGCCACACGGGACTAGCAGGTTCCTACGAGCAGTACGTC. Its translation is CASSHTGLAGSYEQYV.

This rearrangement joins TRBV20-1 to TRBJ2-1, with 10 bases fitting TRBD2. J lost 9 bases, V lost 2 bases, and 13 bases had no gene match. This CDR3 comprises 16 residues. Germline V CDR1 and CDR2: DFQATT, SNEGSKA (reference sequence). CDR3 amino acids: CSARRPGLAGASEQFF. The CDR3 DNA sequence: TGCAGTGCTAGACGCCCGGGGCTAGCGGGAGCGTCTGAGCAGTTCTTC.

There are a few counts of this clonotype. The chain is built from TRBV5-6 and TRBJ2-1; the match to TRBD1 covers 7 bases. After removal of 2 bases from V and 8 bases from J, the junction contained 4 bases not matched to a gene. The V gene's germline CDR1 is SGHDT and CDR2 YYEEEE. The CDR3 is 13 amino acids. The CDR3 region is CASSLLGGDEQFF. CDR3 DNA sequence: TGTGCCAGCAGCTTACTAGGGGGCGATGAGCAGTTCTTC.

This clonotype was observed a few times. The chain uses TRBV6-1 and TRBJ2-1; D is perhaps TRBD1 (6 bases). Germline lookup yields CDR1 MNHNS and CDR2 SASEGT. Trimming left V 5 bases short and J 5 bases short, with 19 bases between. CDR3 size: 16 residues. The DNA of the CDR3 is TGTGCCAGCAGTCTAAGAAGGGGGAGTGGCCACAATGAGCAGTTCTTC. Amino acid sequence: CASSLRRGSGHNEQFF.

This clonotype has more than one count but fewer than ten. The chain joins TRBV5-1 to TRBJ2-1; D not resolved. CDR3 length: 14 amino acids. Germline V gene data show CDR1 as SGHRS and CDR2 as YFSETQ. V was shortened by 5 bases and J by 6 bases, with 15 bases between the two germline ends. CDR3 DNA: TGCGCCAGCAGGTTAGATTGGCCGGTCAATGAGCAGTTCTTC. Its translation is CASRLDWPVNEQFF.

The chain couples TRBV20-1 to TRBJ1-6, with D possibly TRBD1 on 5 matching bases. Per germline, CDR1 DFQATT and CDR2 SNEGSKA (reference sequence). With 6 bases removed from V and 0 bases from J, the gap between germline ends came to 12 bases. This CDR3 is built from 15 residues. CDR3 in amino acids: CSAGALDSYNSPLHF. The CDR3 nucleotides read TGCAGTGCCGGGGCCCTTGACTCCTATAATTCACCCCTCCACTTT.

The table lists this clonotype with many counts. The rearrangement uses TRBV24-1 and TRBJ2-2; 9 bases fit TRBD1. The CDR3 extends over 15 amino acids. Germline CDR1 reads KGHDR; CDR2 reads SFDVKD. V dropped 7 bases and J dropped 1; count of bases not matched to a gene: 3. The CDR3 here is CATRPGQGNTGELFF. DNA of the CDR3: TGTGCCACCAGACCGGGACAGGGGAACACCGGGGAGCTGTTTTTT.

This clonotype was counted only a few times. The rearrangement uses TRBV5-1 and TRBJ2-3; no definite D call. The ends were cut back, 0 bases at V and 4 bases at J, with 15 bases in the middle. The CDR3 loop spans 16 amino acids. Looked up from germline, CDR1 is SGHRS and CDR2 is YFSETQ. For the CDR3, the DNA is TGCGCCAGCAGCTTGGGGGCAGGCCGTGGCGCAGATACGCAGTATTTT. This encodes CASSLGAGRGADTQYF. Complete variable domain (other parts from reference TRBV5-1 and TRBJ2-3): KAGVTQTPRYLIKTRGQQVTLSCSPISGHRSVSWYQQTPGQGLQFLFEYFSETQRNKGNFPGRFSGRQFSNSRSEMNVSTLELGDSALYLCASSLGAGRGADTQYFGPGTRLTVL.

This clonotype was picked up many times. The rearrangement joins TRBV12-3 or TRBV12-4 to TRBJ2-2; no clear D. The CDR3 consists of 16 residues. The ends were cut back, 8 bases at V and 3 bases at J, with 19 bases in the middle. The CDR3 here is CASCRSVIWDTGELFF. The CDR3 DNA sequence: TGTGCCAGCTGTAGATCGGTTATATGGGACACCGGGGAGCTGTTTTTT.

This clonotype showed up many times. The J gene is TRBJ2-5, the V gene TRBV2; maybe TRBD2 (6 bases). The length of the CDR3 is 13 residues. Looked up from germline, CDR1 is SNHLY and CDR2 is FYNNEI. V lost 11 bases to trimming and J lost 1 base, with 14 bases between them. As DNA, the CDR3 is TGTGCCGTCGCGGGACTTCTCCAAGAGACCCAGTACTTC. It encodes CAVAGLLQETQYF.

There are a few counts of this clonotype. The V gene is TRBV28, the J gene TRBJ1-2, with 8 bases lining up with TRBD1. The germline V gene encodes CDR1 MDHEN and CDR2 SYDVKM. V lost 3 bases to trimming and J lost 4 bases; unmatched junction nucleotides: 13. The CDR3 sequence is 17 residues long. CDR3 coding DNA: TGTGCCAGCAGTTTGGAGGACAGGGCTTTATTCCCCTATGGCTACACCTTC. Translated: CASSLEDRALFPYGYTF.

This clonotype has at least ten counts. This chain joins TRBV7-3 and TRBJ2-3, with D uncertain. The V and J ends lost 1 base and 0 bases respectively, with 5 bases between them. The CDR3 has 14 residues. Germline V lookup: CDR1 SGHTA, CDR2 FQGTGA. The CDR3 DNA sequence: TGTGCCAGCAGCTTAATGGGGAGCACAGATACGCAGTATTTT. The encoded protein is CASSLMGSTDTQYF.

This clonotype was seen more than once but under ten times. V gene TRBV24-1 combines with J gene TRBJ2-2; 8 positions agree with TRBD1. CDR1 and CDR2 (germline): KGHDR, SFDVKD. The CDR3 totals 15 residues. J was trimmed by 3 bases and V by 4 bases; bases with no gene match: 3. The CDR3 sequence: CATSDQGADTGELFF. CDR3 in DNA: TGTGCCACCAGTGACCAGGGGGCAGACACCGGGGAGCTGTTTTTT.

This clonotype was found many times. The chain couples TRBV15 to TRBJ2-5; 7 nucleotides agree with TRBD2. Germline assignment: CDR1 LNHNV and CDR2 YYDKDF (reference sequence). The V and J ends lost 5 bases and 4 bases, in that order; junction bases with no gene match: 7. CDR3 length: 14 amino acids. The CDR3 sequence is CATSLIGGRETQYF. CDR3 nucleotide sequence: TGTGCCACCAGCCTAATCGGGGGGAGAGAGACCCAGTACTTC.

The rearrangement uses TRBV28 and TRBJ2-7; a possible D gene is TRBD1 (6 bases). This CDR3 region has 14 residues. Germline CDR1 reads MDHEN; CDR2 reads SYDVKM. V lost 5 bases and J lost 7, with 18 bases in between. In DNA form, the CDR3 reads TGTGCCAGCAGTATTAAACAGGGAAGGCATGAGCAGTACTTC. It codes for CASSIKQGRHEQYF.

This clonotype appeared many times. V usage is TRBV20-1 and J usage is TRBJ2-1; TRBD2 matches at 8 bases. The CDR3 loop spans 13 amino acids. Germline lookup yields CDR1 DFQATT and CDR2 SNEGSKA (reference sequence). This chain's CDR3 is CSARGGPYNEQFF. DNA of the CDR3: TGCAGCGCCCGGGGGGGCCCCTACAATGAGCAGTTCTTC.

Ten or more counts support this clonotype. The chain links TRBV29-1 to TRBJ2-2; 7 positions match TRBD1. After removal of 6 bases from V and 0 bases from J, the junction contained 7 bases not matched to a gene. The CDR3 runs 15 residues. CDR1 and CDR2 from the germline V gene are SQVTM and ANQGSEA. CDR3 amino acids: CSVIQGPSNTGELFF. CDR3 bases: TGCAGCGTCATACAGGGGCCATCGAACACCGGGGAGCTGTTTTTT.

CDR3 sequence: CSVPRLGYHHEQFF. DNA for the CDR3: TGCAGCGTCCCTAGACTAGGTTATCATCATGAGCAGTTCTTC. The chain is built from TRBV29-1 and TRBJ2-1, with D perhaps TRBD2 (6 bases). Trimming cost V 6 bases and J 8 bases, with 20 bases left between them. This CDR3 spans 14 amino acids. The V gene's germline CDR1 is SQVTM and CDR2 ANQGSEA.

This clonotype turned up a few times. The CDR3 nucleotides are TGTGCCAGCAGTTACTCGCCAGGGGGCGCTTACAATGAGCAGTTCTTC. It codes for CASSYSPGGAYNEQFF. The rearrangement links TRBV6-5 to TRBJ2-1; 8 bases align to TRBD1. J was trimmed by 4 bases and V by 0 bases; bases with no gene match: 5. From germline, CDR1 is MNHEY and CDR2 SVGAGI. This CDR3 has 16 residues.

This clonotype was seen many times. This sequence joins TRBV3-1 and TRBJ2-1, with a weak D call TRBD2 (7 bases). V dropped 4 bases and J dropped 12 bases, with 22 bases sitting between them. This CDR3 spans 15 amino acids. The V gene's germline CDR1 is LGHDT and CDR2 YNNKEL (reference sequence). The DNA for the CDR3 is TGTGCCAGCAGCCCAGGACTAGGGGACAATGAGCGGCAGTTCTTC. Translation: CASSPGLGDNERQFF.

This clonotype was detected only a few times. The chain has TRBV5-1 and TRBJ2-3; no reliable D call. Germline V lookup: CDR1 SGHRS, CDR2 YFSETQ. The CDR3 extends over 15 amino acids. The ends were cut back, 0 bases at V and 0 bases at J, with 8 bases in the middle. CDR3 sequence: CASSLAPQSTDTQYF. The CDR3 DNA reads TGCGCCAGCAGCTTGGCCCCACAGAGCACAGATACGCAGTATTTT. Based on the CDR3 plus reference TRBV5-1 and TRBJ2-3, the full variable domain is KAGVTQTPRYLIKTRGQQVTLSCSPISGHRSVSWYQQTPGQGLQFLFEYFSETQRNKGNFPGRFSGRQFSNSRSEMNVSTLELGDSALYLCASSLAPQSTDTQYFGPGTRLTVL.

The V and J genes are TRBV28 and TRBJ2-7; possibly TRBD1 or TRBD2 for D (5 bases each). Looked up from germline, CDR1 is MDHEN and CDR2 is SYDVKM. V was cut by 5 bases and J by 7 bases, with 21 bases left in between. The CDR3 runs 15 residues. CDR3 residues: CASSARLGTNVEQYF. The CDR3 DNA follows: TGTGCCAGCAGTGCCCGTCTAGGGACCAATGTAGAGCAGTACTTC.